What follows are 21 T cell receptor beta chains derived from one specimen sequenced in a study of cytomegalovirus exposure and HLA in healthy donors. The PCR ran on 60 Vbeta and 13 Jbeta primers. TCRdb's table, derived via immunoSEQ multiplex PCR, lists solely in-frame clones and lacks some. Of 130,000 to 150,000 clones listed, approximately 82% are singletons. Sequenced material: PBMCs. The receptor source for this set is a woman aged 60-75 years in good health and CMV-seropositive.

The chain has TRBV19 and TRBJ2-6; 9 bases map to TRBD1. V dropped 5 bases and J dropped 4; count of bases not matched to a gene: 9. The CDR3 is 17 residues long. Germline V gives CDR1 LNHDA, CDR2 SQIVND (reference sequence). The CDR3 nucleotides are TGTGCCAGTAGTCACGGACAGGGGTTATCCGGGGCCAACGTCCTGACTTTC. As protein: CASSHGQGLSGANVLTF.

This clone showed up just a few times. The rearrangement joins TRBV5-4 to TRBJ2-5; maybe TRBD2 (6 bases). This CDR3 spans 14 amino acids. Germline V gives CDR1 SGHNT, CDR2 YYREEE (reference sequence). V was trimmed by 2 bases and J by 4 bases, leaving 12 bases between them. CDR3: CASSLGQGLETQYF. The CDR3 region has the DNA TGTGCCAGCAGCTTAGGTCAGGGACTAGAGACCCAGTACTTC.

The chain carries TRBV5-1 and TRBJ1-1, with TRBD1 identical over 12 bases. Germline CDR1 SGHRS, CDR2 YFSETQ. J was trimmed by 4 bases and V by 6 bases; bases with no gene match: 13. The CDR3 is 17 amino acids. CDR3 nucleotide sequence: TGCGCCAGCACCCCGTCCGGGACAGGGGGCAGCAGCACTGAAGCTTTCTTT. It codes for CASTPSGTGGSSTEAFF.

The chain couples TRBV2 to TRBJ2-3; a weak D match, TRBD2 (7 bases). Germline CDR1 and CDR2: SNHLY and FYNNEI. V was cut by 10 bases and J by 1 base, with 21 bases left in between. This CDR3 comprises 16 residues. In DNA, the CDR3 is TGTGCCACCACACAAAGCCGGGGGGCCCGCACAGATACGCAGTATTTT. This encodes CATTQSRGARTDTQYF.

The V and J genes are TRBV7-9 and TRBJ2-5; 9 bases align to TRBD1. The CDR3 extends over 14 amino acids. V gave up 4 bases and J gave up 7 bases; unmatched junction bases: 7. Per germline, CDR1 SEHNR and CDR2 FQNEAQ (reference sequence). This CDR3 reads CASSSTGGEGTQYF. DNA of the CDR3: TGTGCCAGCAGCTCTACAGGGGGCGAAGGGACCCAGTACTTC. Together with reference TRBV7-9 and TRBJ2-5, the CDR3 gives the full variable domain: DTGVSQNPRHKITKRGQNVTFRCDPISEHNRLYWYRQTLGQGPEFLTYFQNEAQLEKSRLLSDRFSAERPKGSFSTLEIQRTEQGDSAMYLCASSSTGGEGTQYFGPGTRLLVL.

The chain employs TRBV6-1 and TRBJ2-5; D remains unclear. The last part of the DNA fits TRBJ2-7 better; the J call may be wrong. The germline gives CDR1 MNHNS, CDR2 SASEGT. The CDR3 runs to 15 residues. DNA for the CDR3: TGTGCCAGCAGTGAAGAGATAAACAGTGCCTACGAGCAGTACTTC. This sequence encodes CASSEEINSAYEQYF.

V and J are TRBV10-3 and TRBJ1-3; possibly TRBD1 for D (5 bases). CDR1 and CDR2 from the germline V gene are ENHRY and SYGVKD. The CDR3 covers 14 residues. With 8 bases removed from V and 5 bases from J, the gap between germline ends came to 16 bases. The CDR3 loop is CAIGSGVERNTIYF. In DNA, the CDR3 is TGTGCCATCGGTTCGGGGGTGGAGAGAAACACCATATATTTT.

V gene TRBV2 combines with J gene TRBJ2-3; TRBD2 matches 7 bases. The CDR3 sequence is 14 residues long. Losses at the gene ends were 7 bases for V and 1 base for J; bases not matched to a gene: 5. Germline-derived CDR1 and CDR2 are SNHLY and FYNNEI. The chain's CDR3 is CASTGGSGTDTQYF. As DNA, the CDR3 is TGTGCCAGCACTGGCGGGAGTGGCACAGATACGCAGTATTTT.

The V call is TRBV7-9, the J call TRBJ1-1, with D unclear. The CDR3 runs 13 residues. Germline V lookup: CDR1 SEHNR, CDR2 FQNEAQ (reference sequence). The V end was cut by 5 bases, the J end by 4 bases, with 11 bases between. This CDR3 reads CASSQWEVTEAFF. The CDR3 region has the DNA TGTGCCAGCAGCCAGTGGGAGGTCACTGAAGCTTTCTTT.

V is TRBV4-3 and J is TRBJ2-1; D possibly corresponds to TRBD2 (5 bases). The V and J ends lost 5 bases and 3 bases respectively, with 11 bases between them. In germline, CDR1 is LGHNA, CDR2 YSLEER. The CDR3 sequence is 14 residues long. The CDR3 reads CASSFFEGYNEQFF. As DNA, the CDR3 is TGCGCCAGCAGCTTTTTTGAGGGCTACAATGAGCAGTTCTTC.

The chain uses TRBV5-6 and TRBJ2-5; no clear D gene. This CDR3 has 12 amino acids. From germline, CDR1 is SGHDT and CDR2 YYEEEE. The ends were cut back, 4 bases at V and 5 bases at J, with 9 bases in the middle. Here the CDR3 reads CASSGLSETQYF. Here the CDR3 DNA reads TGTGCCAGCAGCGGGCTGTCGGAGACCCAGTACTTC.

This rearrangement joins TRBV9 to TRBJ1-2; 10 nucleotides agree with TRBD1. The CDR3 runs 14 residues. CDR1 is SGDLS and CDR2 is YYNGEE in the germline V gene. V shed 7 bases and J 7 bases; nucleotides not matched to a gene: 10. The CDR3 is CASGPYRTGGGYTF. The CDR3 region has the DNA TGTGCCAGCGGCCCGTATAGGACAGGGGGTGGCTACACCTTC.

The CDR3 DNA reads TGTGCCAGCAGCCTGGACAGGGCGGTAGCCGGGGAGCTGTTTTTT. Translating it yields CASSLDRAVAGELFF. The chain links TRBV27 to TRBJ2-2, with 8 bases fitting TRBD1. V trimming: 6 bases; J trimming: 6 bases; junction bases outside the gene matches: 9. Per germline, CDR1 MNHEY and CDR2 SMNVEV (reference sequence). This CDR3 region has 15 residues.

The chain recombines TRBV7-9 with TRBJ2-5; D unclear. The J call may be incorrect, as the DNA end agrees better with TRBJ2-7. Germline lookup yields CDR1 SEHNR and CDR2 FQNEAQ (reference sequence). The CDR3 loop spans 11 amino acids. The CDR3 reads CASSTSYEQYF. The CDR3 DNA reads TGTGCCAGCAGCACTTCCTACGAGCAGTACTTC.

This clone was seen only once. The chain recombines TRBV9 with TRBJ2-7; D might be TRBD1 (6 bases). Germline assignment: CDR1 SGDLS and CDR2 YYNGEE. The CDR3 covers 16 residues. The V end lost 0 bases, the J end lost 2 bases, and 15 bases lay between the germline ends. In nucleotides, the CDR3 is TGTGCCAGCAGCGTAGCTCTCGAACAGGGACCCTACGAGCAGTACTTC. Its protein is CASSVALEQGPYEQYF.

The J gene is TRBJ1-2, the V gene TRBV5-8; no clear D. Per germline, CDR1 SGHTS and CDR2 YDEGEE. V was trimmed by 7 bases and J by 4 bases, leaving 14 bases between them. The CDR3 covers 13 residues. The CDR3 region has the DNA TGTGCCAGCGTTCGGGGTCCGGGCTATGGCTACACCTTC. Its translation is CASVRGPGYGYTF.

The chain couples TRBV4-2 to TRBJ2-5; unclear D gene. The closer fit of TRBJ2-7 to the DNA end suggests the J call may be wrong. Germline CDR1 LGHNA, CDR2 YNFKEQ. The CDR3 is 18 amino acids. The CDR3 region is CASSQDSVFAVSSYEQYF. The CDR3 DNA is TGTGCCAGCAGCCAAGACTCGGTATTTGCGGTATCCTCCTACGAGCAGTACTTC.

CDR3 in DNA: TGTGCCACCAGTAAACGGGACTCGAGCTCCTACGAGCAGTACTTC. Translating it yields CATSKRDSSSYEQYF. The V call is TRBV15, the J call TRBJ2-7; tentative D call: TRBD2 (6 bases). Per germline, CDR1 LNHNV and CDR2 YYDKDF (reference sequence). Trimming took off 6 bases at V and 0 bases at J, with 15 bases between the two ends. This CDR3 comprises 15 residues.

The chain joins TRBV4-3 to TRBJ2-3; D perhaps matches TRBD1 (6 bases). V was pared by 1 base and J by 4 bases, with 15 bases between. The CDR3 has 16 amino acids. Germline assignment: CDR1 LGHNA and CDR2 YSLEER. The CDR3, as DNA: TGCGCCAGCAGCCAAGGGCAGGCAAAGGGGGCAGATACGCAGTATTTT. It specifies CASSQGQAKGADTQYF.

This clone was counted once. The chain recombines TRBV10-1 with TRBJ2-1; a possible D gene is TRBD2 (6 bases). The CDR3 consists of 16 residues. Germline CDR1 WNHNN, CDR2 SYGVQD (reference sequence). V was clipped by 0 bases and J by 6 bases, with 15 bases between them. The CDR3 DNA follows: TGCGCCAGCAGTGAGTCGGAGCTCCTCGGGGGCAATGAGCAGTTCTTC. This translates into CASSESELLGGNEQFF.

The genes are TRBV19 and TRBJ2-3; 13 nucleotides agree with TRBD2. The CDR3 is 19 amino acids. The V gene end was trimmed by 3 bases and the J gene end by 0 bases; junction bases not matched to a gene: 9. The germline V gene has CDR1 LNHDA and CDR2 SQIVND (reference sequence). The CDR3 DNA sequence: TGTGCCAGTAGTATTAGCTCGGGACTAGCGGGACCCAGCACAGATACGCAGTATTTT. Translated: CASSISSGLAGPSTDTQYF.